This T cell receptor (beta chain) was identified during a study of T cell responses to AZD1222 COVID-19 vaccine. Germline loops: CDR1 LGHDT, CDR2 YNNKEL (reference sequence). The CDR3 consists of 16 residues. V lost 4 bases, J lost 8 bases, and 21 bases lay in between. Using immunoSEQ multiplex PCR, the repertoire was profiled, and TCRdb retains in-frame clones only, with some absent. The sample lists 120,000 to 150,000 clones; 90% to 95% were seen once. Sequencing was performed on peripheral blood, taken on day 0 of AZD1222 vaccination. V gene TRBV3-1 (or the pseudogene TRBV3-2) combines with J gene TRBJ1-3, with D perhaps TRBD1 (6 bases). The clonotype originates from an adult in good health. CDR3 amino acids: CASSRLQGNRRDTIYF. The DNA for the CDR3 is TGTGCCAGCAGCCGATTACAGGGAAACCGTCGGGACACCATATATTTT.